Given below is one T cell receptor (beta chain) in context. It lacks a known antigen. No qualities accompany the bases; no much larger clone lies one base away. The sample originates from a study of post-analysis software for immune sequencing data (dated by TCRdb to about 2015). Some background on the complete study: Relapsing-remitting, secondary progressive and progressive-relapsing multiple sclerosis were recorded as disease courses, and subtype annotation was lacking for some patients. Patient repertoires were compared against about a dozen previously published healthy control repertoires from donors aged about 6 to 27 years. A subset of samples was prepared in parallel using single-end sample barcoding, then pooled and co-amplified after Illumina adapter ligation.

Here is what the overall study found, with its caveats: Direct clustering with F measure revealed strong co-clustering of samples prepared in the same batch, which led to a batch-effect correction. The multiple sclerosis patient group was slightly younger than the control group. Compared with controls, multiple sclerosis patients had significantly lower normalized Chao1 diversity, a finding suggesting substantial peripheral T-cell clonal expansion. Significantly higher frequencies in patients than in controls were found for roughly five TRBV segments, including TRBV5-6, TRBV5-1 and TRBV20-1.

V and J are trimmed by 5 bases and 4 bases, and the gene matches miss 12 bases of the junction. CDR1 and CDR2 are read off the germline V gene as SGHAT and FQNNGV. Spanning cysteine to phenylalanine, the CDR3 consists of 17 amino acids. Just the 51-base CDR3 DNA is kept, in frame starting at base 1. Libraries were built with PCR. The run used an Illumina HiSeq 2500. Unique molecular identifiers were incorporated into TCR beta cDNA libraries to reduce PCR and sequencing biases. Every 1 to 10 million input T cells yielded roughly 500,000 cDNA molecules, meaning each molecule approximated one T cell. The patient libraries were prepared and sequenced using the same protocol as the earlier healthy control dataset. Samples belonging to the same batch were prepared together, multiplexed and sequenced on a shared HiSeq lane. Turning to the authors' computational methods: MIGEC handled the raw barcoded reads, throwing out single-read molecular identifier groups before consensus assembly and CDR3 extraction. Clonotype tables were post-analysed with VDJtools, normalizing diversity by down-sampling all datasets to the smallest sample size. In repertoire overlap clustering, CDR3 amino acid sequences, but not nucleotide sequences, were matched to correct batch-related cross-sample contamination. The public reads were reanalyzed by TCRdb: fastp trimming at Q25, MiXCR alignment, in-frame beta chains only. A single entry per CDR3 protein holds the most common genes and DNA from its merged rows. The authors' filters were not applied to this entry. This sample comprises under 200,000 distinct CDR3 sequences, about 37% of them detected only once. The ten largest account for 28% of the sample.

What this sample's time point label stands for: second blood draw from one MS patient after hematopoietic stem cell transplantation. TCR beta repertoires were profiled from peripheral blood of about a dozen young patients with multiple sclerosis to demonstrate the VDJtools post-analysis software. The patients with multiple sclerosis were children and adolescents between roughly 6 and 17 years of age. Sequencing was performed on blood, taken after autologous hematopoietic stem cell transplantation. The sequence joins TRBV11-2 to TRBJ1-1; 11 nucleotides in the junction match TRBD1. The sequence derives from a girl aged 5-17 years with multiple sclerosis. Donor details come from another sample of the same person, matched by shared clones. The CDR3: CASSLHPGGQGGTEAFF. The bases read TGTGCCAGCAGCCTCCACCCTGGGGGACAGGGGGGCACTGAAGCTTTCTTT.